The entry that follows covers one TCR beta chain sequence. What it binds is unknown. The table came from immunoSEQ multiplex PCR; TCRdb's copy has only in-frame clones and leaves some out. The repertoire includes more than 80,000 clones, just over 85% of them detected once, and roughly a tenth sits in the top ten. The sample comes from a study of T cell responses to AZD1222 COVID-19 vaccine. Findings of the study overall: Spike-specific TCR breadth and depth both grew after two AZD1222 doses.

V trimming: 10 bases; J trimming: 8 bases; junction bases outside the gene matches: 12. CDR1 and CDR2 (germline): LNHDA, SQIVND (reference sequence). The CDR3 is made up of 14 amino acids. The material sequenced was peripheral blood, taken on day 0 of AZD1222 vaccination. This receptor was taken from an adult in good health. The chain couples TRBV19 to TRBJ2-1, with 9 bases lining up with TRBD1. The CDR3 nucleotides are TGTGCCACCTCTGGGACAGGGATCATGGATGAGCAGTTCTTC. This codes for CATSGTGIMDEQFF.